The rows below give T cell receptor beta chains drawn from one sample of a study of T cell repertoires in cytomegalovirus infection. MiXCR was run by TCRdb on the reads, yielding one entry per CDR3 protein. The sample carries some 220,000 distinct CDR3 sequences, approximately 13% recorded once. Sample: PBMCs. The source of these receptors is a human donor in good health (CMV status not recorded). Some clones in this sample may be carry-over from other donors' samples. Each CDR3 is given with its conserved first and last residue. Each record gives: clone size, V gene, D gene, J gene, CDR3 protein, CDR3 DNA. D genes are given only for firm matches. The size of a clone is reported for some rows only, either as once, few or many, or as a class for expanded clones.

>.|TRBV19|.|TRBJ2-3
CASSGSFTDTQYF
TGTGCCAGTAGTGGCAGCTTCACAGATACGCAGTATTTT
>.|TRBV20-1|.|TRBJ2-3
CSARAPGDTQYF
TGCAGTGCTAGAGCCCCGGGAGATACGCAGTATTTT
>.|TRBV6-2/TRBV6-3|.|TRBJ1-5
CASSSLSNQPQHF
TGTGCCAGCAGTTCGCTTAGCAATCAGCCCCAGCATTTT
>many|TRBV7-9|TRBD1|TRBJ2-7
CASSLGTGVYEQYF
TGTGCCAGCAGCTTAGGAACAGGGGTCTACGAGCAGTACTTC
>many|TRBV6-2/TRBV6-3|TRBD1|TRBJ2-1
CASSKPGQGYNEQFF
TGTGCCAGCAGCAAACCGGGACAGGGCTACAATGAGCAGTTCTTC
>many|TRBV6-1|.|TRBJ2-4
CASSEARISGAAKNIQYF
TGTGCCAGCAGTGAAGCCCGTATATCGGGAGCTGCCAAAAACATTCAGTACTTC
>.|TRBV25-1|.|TRBJ2-7
CASSELGPYEQYF
TGTGCCAGCAGTGAACTCGGTCCTTACGAGCAGTACTTC
>many|TRBV11-2|.|TRBJ1-5
CASSLSGYQDQPQHF
TGTGCCAGCAGCTTAAGTGGGTATCAGGATCAGCCCCAGCATTTT
>.|TRBV30|TRBD1|TRBJ1-1
CALLPGQVNTEAFF
TGTGCCTTACTTCCGGGACAGGTAAACACTGAAGCTTTCTTT
>many|TRBV29-1|.|TRBJ2-7
CSVGVQTSDYEQYF
TGCAGCGTTGGGGTACAGACTAGTGACTACGAGCAGTACTTC
>many|TRBV7-2|TRBD1|TRBJ1-6
CASSGYEQGANSPLHF
TGTGCCAGCTCCGGCTACGAGCAGGGGGCTAATTCACCCCTCCACTTT
>many|TRBV7-2|.|TRBJ2-1
CASSLDRGDEQFF
TGTGCCAGCAGCTTAGACAGAGGGGATGAGCAGTTCTTC
>many|TRBV6-5|.|TRBJ2-5
CASSYAGSGSQETQYF
TGTGCCAGCAGTTACGCCGGGAGCGGCTCTCAAGAGACCCAGTACTTC
>many|TRBV11-3|.|TRBJ1-1
CASSASRTATNTEAFF
TGTGCCAGCAGCGCTTCTAGGACGGCTACGAACACTGAAGCTTTCTTT
>many|TRBV4-1|TRBD1|TRBJ1-5
CASSQGEGQVNQPQHF
TGCGCCAGCAGCCAAGGGGAGGGACAGGTCAATCAGCCCCAGCATTTT
>few|TRBV4-2|.|TRBJ1-5
CASSQAGLNQPQHF
TGTGCCAGCAGCCAAGCAGGACTCAATCAGCCCCAGCATTTT
>many|TRBV29-1|.|TRBJ2-7
CSAALSANSYEQYF
TGCAGCGCAGCCTTATCAGCGAACTCCTACGAGCAGTACTTC
>.|TRBV5-6|TRBD1|TRBJ1-1
CASILFQGAHAEAFF
TGTGCCAGCATTCTATTTCAGGGGGCGCACGCTGAAGCTTTCTTT
>many|TRBV12-5|.|TRBJ1-3
CASGRDSGNTIYF
TGTGCTAGTGGCCGGGACTCTGGAAACACCATATATTTT
>.|TRBV5-6|.|TRBJ1-1
CASSLFADSNTEAFF
TGTGCCAGCAGCCTGTTCGCTGACAGTAACACTGAAGCTTTCTTT
>.|TRBV11-3|TRBD2|TRBJ2-2
CASSGRGADTGELFF
TGTGCCAGCAGCGGGAGGGGCGCGGACACCGGGGAGCTGTTTTTT
>many|TRBV7-2|TRBD1|TRBJ2-7
CASGPGTGGYEQYF
TGTGCCAGCGGTCCCGGGACAGGGGGCTACGAGCAGTACTTC
>many|TRBV7-2|TRBD2|TRBJ2-1
CASSLRRTSGRNEQFF
TGTGCCAGCAGCTTAAGGCGGACTAGCGGGAGAAATGAGCAGTTCTTC
>few|TRBV19|TRBD1|TRBJ1-1
CASRQQGIGTEAFF
TGTGCCAGTCGACAACAGGGGATAGGCACTGAAGCTTTCTTT
>few|TRBV24-1|.|TRBJ2-5
CATSDLGRGQETQYF
TGTGCCACCAGTGATTTGGGTCGGGGCCAAGAGACCCAGTACTTC
>.|TRBV5-6|TRBD1|TRBJ1-5
CASSGRTGPPNQPQHF
TGTGCCAGCAGCGGACGGACAGGGCCACCTAATCAGCCCCAGCATTTT
>many|TRBV7-3|TRBD2|TRBJ2-3
CASSRSGGEGKNTQYF
TGTGCCAGCAGCCGGAGCGGGGGAGAGGGAAAAAATACGCAGTATTTT
>.|TRBV20-1|.|TRBJ1-3
CSASSGYSGNTIYF
TGCAGTGCTAGTTCTGGCTACTCTGGAAACACCATATATTTT
>few|TRBV4-3|TRBD1|TRBJ2-2
CASSQAAGGSVIGELFF
TGCGCCAGCAGCCAAGCCGCAGGGGGCTCGGTTATCGGGGAGCTGTTTTTT
>few|TRBV29-1|.|TRBJ2-1
CSVGGSQQFF
TGCAGCGTTGGGGGGAGCCAGCAGTTCTTC